This T cell receptor (beta chain) was identified during a study of blood T cell repertoires in COVID-19. Study at large: The study drew acute and convalescent COVID-19 samples from the United States, Italy and Spain.

Sequenced by immunoSEQ multiplex PCR; TCRdb stores in-frame clones only, minus some. The table lists 150,000 to 200,000 clones, around nine tenths of them singletons. This CDR3 spans 13 amino acids. Germline-derived CDR1 and CDR2 are SGHRS and YFSETQ. Losses at the gene ends were 9 bases for V and 8 bases for J; bases not matched to a gene: 6. Sequenced input: peripheral blood. This TCR derives from a man between 18 and 35 years old with active or convalescent COVID-19. The chain carries TRBV5-1 and TRBJ2-1; 12 bases are shared with TRBD2. The CDR3 region is CATRLAGVDEQFF. The CDR3 DNA sequence: TGCGCCACCAGACTAGCGGGAGTTGATGAGCAGTTCTTC.